This entry lists 4 T cell receptor beta chains sequenced from one sample in a study of OX40 agonist ivuxolimab in advanced cancers. Clones were sequenced by immunoSEQ multiplex PCR, and TCRdb holds only the in-frame ones, with some missing. Of 60,000 to 80,000 clones in the sample, approximately 90% were seen once. Material: CD4+ or CD8+ T cells sorted from blood, obtained in a trial of the OX40 agonist ivuxolimab. These receptors originate from an adult with an advanced solid tumor such as melanoma, head and neck, liver or kidney cancer.

The V and J genes are TRBV9 and TRBJ2-3; D is uncertain. This CDR3 contains 13 residues. Trimming stripped 0 bases from V and 3 bases from J, with 5 bases between. Germline V gene data show CDR1 as SGDLS and CDR2 as YYNGEE. CDR3 in amino acids: CASSVVSTDTQYF. The DNA of the CDR3 is TGTGCCAGCAGCGTAGTCTCGACAGATACGCAGTATTTT.

The chain joins TRBV7-9 to TRBJ2-5; D is perhaps TRBD2 (6 bases). Looked up from germline, CDR1 is SEHNR and CDR2 is FQNEAQ (reference sequence). V gave up 1 base and J gave up 1 base, with 10 bases separating them. The CDR3 spans 15 residues. This CDR3 reads CASSLGGLTQETQYF. The CDR3 coding sequence is TGTGCCAGCAGCTTAGGGGGACTTACCCAAGAGACCCAGTACTTC.

The rearrangement joins TRBV30 to TRBJ1-3; possible D gene TRBD1, 5 bases. Germline-derived CDR1 and CDR2 are GTSNPN and SVGIG (reference sequence). Deletions cut 3 bases from V and 1 base from J, with 10 bases between. The CDR3 is made up of 14 amino acids. The CDR3 sequence: CAWSTGASGNTIYF. As DNA, the CDR3 is TGTGCCTGGAGCACAGGAGCGTCTGGAAACACCATATATTTT.

This clone has only one observation. The V and J genes are TRBV7-9 and TRBJ1-4; 9 bases line up with TRBD1. Germline V gene sequence: CDR1 SEHNR, CDR2 FQNEAQ (reference sequence). Trimming at V came to 5 bases and at J to 7 bases, leaving 8 bases not matched to a gene. This CDR3 comprises 15 residues. The CDR3 reads CASSLSWTGVEKLFF. For the CDR3, the DNA is TGTGCCAGCAGCCTAAGTTGGACAGGGGTTGAAAAACTGTTTTTT. The complete variable domain, with remaining parts taken from reference TRBV7-9 and TRBJ1-4, reads DTGVSQNPRHKITKRGQNVTFRCDPISEHNRLYWYRQTLGQGPEFLTYFQNEAQLEKSRLLSDRFSAERPKGSFSTLEIQRTEQGDSAMYLCASSLSWTGVEKLFFGSGTQLSVL.